This is a list of T cell receptor beta chains from one sample in a study of immune evolution from preneoplasia to lung adenocarcinoma. Clones were sequenced by immunoSEQ multiplex PCR, and TCRdb holds only the in-frame ones, with some missing. Counted here are roughly 5,200 clones, over 75% occurring once; the ten biggest clones make up 13% to 15%. The source material was FFPE normal lung tissue adjacent to the tumor. Every receptor here comes from a person aged 45-69 years with lung adenocarcinoma. Each CDR3 is given with its conserved first and last residue. The D gene is left open where the match is weak. The listing skips clone size in some rows; elsewhere it reads once, few, many or a size class.

v_call	j_call	clone_size	d_call	cdr3_aa	cdr3_nt
TRBV5-1	TRBJ1-1	-	-	CASSLNRNTEAFF	TGCGCCAGCAGCCTAAACAGGAACACTGAAGCTTTCTTT
TRBV5-4	TRBJ2-1	-	-	CASSLALGFEQFF	TGTGCCAGCAGCTTGGCTTTGGGGTTTGAGCAGTTCTTC
TRBV9	TRBJ2-1	-	TRBD2	CASSVVASGSVMNEQFF	TGTGCCAGCAGCGTAGTGGCTAGCGGGAGCGTTATGAATGAGCAGTTCTTC
TRBV6-5	TRBJ1-3	-	-	CASTSLPGNTIYF	TGTGCCAGCACCTCCCTACCTGGAAACACCATATATTTT
TRBV4-1	TRBJ1-2	-	TRBD1	CASSQPDRGFYGYTF	TGCGCCAGCAGCCAACCCGACAGGGGGTTTTATGGCTACACCTTC
TRBV9	TRBJ2-7	once	TRBD1	CASSPTGFGSYEQYF	TGTGCCAGCAGCCCGACAGGGTTTGGCTCCTACGAGCAGTACTTC
TRBV5-6	TRBJ2-7	-	-	CASSSQGSQLYTYEQYF	TGTGCCAGCAGCAGTCAGGGGTCTCAACTTTATACCTACGAGCAGTACTTC
TRBV7-3	TRBJ2-3	-	-	CASSSNALTDTQYF	TGTGCCAGCAGCTCCAATGCGTTGACAGATACGCAGTATTTT
TRBV28	TRBJ1-5	-	-	CASSPPNQPQHF	TGTGCCAGCAGTCCACCCAATCAGCCCCAGCATTTT
TRBV28	TRBJ2-7	-	-	CASTDSGSYEQYF	TGTGCCAGCACCGATTCGGGGAGCTACGAGCAGTACTTC
TRBV30	TRBJ2-1	-	-	CGLWYPGGRTEFYNEQFF	TGTGGGCTTTGGTACCCGGGCGGTAGGACGGAGTTTTACAATGAGCAGTTCTTC
TRBV9	TRBJ2-1	-	-	CASSVVSGIRSNEQFF	TGTGCCAGCAGCGTAGTGTCGGGGATACGTAGCAATGAGCAGTTCTTC
TRBV27	TRBJ2-7	few	-	CASKALGTEQYF	TGTGCCAGCAAGGCTTTAGGGACCGAGCAGTACTTC
TRBV11-1	TRBJ2-1	-	TRBD2	CASSLGLAGWNEQFF	TGTGCCAGCAGCTTAGGGCTAGCGGGTTGGAATGAGCAGTTCTTC
TRBV21-1	TRBJ2-2	-	-	CASNRPVEGDPNTGELFF	TGTGCCAGCAACCGTCCGGTGGAGGGCGACCCGAACACCGGGGAGCTGTTTTTT